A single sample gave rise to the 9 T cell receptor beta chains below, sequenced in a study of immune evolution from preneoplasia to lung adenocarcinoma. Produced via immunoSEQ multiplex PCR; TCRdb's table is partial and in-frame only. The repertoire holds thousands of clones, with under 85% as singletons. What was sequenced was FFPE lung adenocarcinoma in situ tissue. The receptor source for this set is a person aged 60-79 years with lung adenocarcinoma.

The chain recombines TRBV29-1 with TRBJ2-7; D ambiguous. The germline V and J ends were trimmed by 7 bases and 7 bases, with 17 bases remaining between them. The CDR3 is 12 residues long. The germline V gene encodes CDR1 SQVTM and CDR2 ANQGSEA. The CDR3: CSAHTGMGEQYF. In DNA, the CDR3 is TGCAGCGCTCATACTGGGATGGGGGAGCAGTACTTC.

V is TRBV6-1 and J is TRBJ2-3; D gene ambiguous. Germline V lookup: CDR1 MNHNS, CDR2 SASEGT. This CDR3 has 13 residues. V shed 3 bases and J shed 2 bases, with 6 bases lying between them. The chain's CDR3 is CASSEVPTDTQYF. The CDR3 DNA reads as TGTGCCAGCAGTGAGGTACCCACAGATACGCAGTATTTT.

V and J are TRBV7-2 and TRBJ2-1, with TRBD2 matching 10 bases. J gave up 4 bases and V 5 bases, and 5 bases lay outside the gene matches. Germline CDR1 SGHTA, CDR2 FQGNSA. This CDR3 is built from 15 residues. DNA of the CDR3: TGTGCCAGCAGCCTATCTAGCGGGGGATACAATGAGCAGTTCTTC. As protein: CASSLSSGGYNEQFF.

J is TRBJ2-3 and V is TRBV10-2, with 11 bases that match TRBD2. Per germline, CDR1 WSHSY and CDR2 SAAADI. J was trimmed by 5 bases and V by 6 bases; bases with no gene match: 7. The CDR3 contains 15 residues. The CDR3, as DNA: TGCGCCAGCAGATTAGGGCTAGCGGGGGGAGATACGCAGTATTTT. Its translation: CASRLGLAGGDTQYF.

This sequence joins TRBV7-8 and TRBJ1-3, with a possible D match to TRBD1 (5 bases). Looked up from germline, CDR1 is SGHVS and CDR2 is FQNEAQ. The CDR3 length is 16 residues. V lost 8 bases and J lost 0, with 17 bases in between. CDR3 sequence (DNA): TGTGCCAGCGGGGGGGGGTGGCCGACCTCTGGAAACACCATATATTTT. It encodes CASGGGWPTSGNTIYF.

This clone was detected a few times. The CDR3 spells CASSQDPAGSSTDTQYF. CDR3 nucleotides: TGTGCCAGCAGCCAAGATCCAGCAGGGTCTAGCACAGATACGCAGTATTTT. The chain carries TRBV14 and TRBJ2-3, with TRBD1 as a possible D gene (5 bases). The V gene lost 0 bases and the J gene lost 0 bases, with 13 bases spanning the gap. Germline loops: CDR1 SGHDN, CDR2 FVKESK. This CDR3 contains 17 residues.

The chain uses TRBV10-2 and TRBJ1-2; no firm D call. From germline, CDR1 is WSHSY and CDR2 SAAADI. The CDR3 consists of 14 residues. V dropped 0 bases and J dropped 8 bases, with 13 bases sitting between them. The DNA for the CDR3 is TGCGCCAGCAGTGAGTCGAGGCCCCGCCAAGGCTACACCTTC. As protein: CASSESRPRQGYTF.

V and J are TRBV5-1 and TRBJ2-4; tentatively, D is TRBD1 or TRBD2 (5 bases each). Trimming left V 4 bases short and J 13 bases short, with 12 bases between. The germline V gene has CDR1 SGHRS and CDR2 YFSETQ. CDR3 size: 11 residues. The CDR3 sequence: CASSSTGRQYF. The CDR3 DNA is TGCGCCAGCAGCAGCACGGGACGGCAGTACTTC.

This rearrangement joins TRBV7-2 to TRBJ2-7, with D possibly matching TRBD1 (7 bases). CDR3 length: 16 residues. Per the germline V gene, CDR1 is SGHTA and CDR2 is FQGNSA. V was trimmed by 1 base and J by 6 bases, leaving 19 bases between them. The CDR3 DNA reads TGTGCCAGCAGCTTAGACCGGTCAGGGGGGTTGGGCGAGCAGTACTTC. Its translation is CASSLDRSGGLGEQYF.